The text below deals with one T cell receptor (beta chain). Its recognized antigen is unknown. No qualities accompany the bases; no much larger clone lies one base away. This record comes from a study of shared clonotypes between healthy human individuals (TCRdb year 2020). The study in broad terms: A couple of women and a few men aged 18 to 49 years were included in the cohort. For each donor, CD4 naive and CD4 memory were each run on three plates, CD8 naive on two plates, and CD8 memory on one plate. To estimate repertoire size and how much clonotypes are shared between individuals, the study performed deep sequencing of blood TCR repertoires from roughly five healthy adults. Different laboratories and diverse techniques were used to prepare libraries and sequence TCR repertoires, to increase sequencing depth and limit assay-specific biases. Leukapheresis yielded between about 0.9 and 10 billion PBMCs per donor. The paper's findings and limits, for the study overall: Sampling was limited to blood, and TCR repertoires in tissue likely differ from TCR repertoires in blood. Pairwise subsampling indicated that sequencing depth was expected to affect the degree of clonotype sharing among donors. Rarefaction of sorted-subset datasets indicated incomplete sequencing despite the large sequencing depth. The small number of donors limited the genetic and exposure-history diversity represented. Sharing across several donors was observed for approximately 5% of naive CD4, 3% to 4% of naive CD8, 2% to 2.5% of memory CD4, and 0.4% of memory CD8 clonotypes. Clonotypes shared by all four sorted-subset donors showed higher generation probabilities than non-shared clonotypes. Naive subsets generally had larger estimated clonotype richness than memory subsets did.

Using the deep immunoSEQ assay, TCR CDR3 regions were amplified from genomic DNA by multiplex PCR. For each cell subset, the extracted genomic DNA was distributed evenly across all wells of several immunoSEQ 96-well plates, and each plate served as one replicate. Each replicate PCR for sorted subsets received around 200 ng genomic DNA, equal to about 30,000 T cell genomes. Purified libraries were measured with a Qubit 3.0 fluorometer, size-checked on a Bioanalyzer 2100, and measured again with the KAPA Library Quantification kit. Each immunoSEQ 96-well plate was sequenced on its own single-read 150-cycle Illumina NextSeq 550 flow cell. Regarding the original processing steps: Because only junctional sequences without quality scores were contained in the immunoSEQ output, filtering matching that applied to full-length reads could not be performed. Sequences were annotated with PyIR, a Python wrapper for IgBLAST v1.9, and V/J genes and CDR3 were assigned using IMGT germline references. Reads with weak V/J assignments (E-value above 1e-6), missing CDR3, stop codons, out-of-frame junctions, or ambiguous translated residues were removed. V3J clonotypes were defined by identical inferred V gene, J gene, and CDR3 amino acid sequence. Percentage overlap between repertoires was computed as shared unique clonotypes divided by the size of the smaller repertoire. RTK rarefaction, the Chao1 estimator, and Recon v2.1 estimates of unobserved clonotypes were used to assess repertoire richness. OLGA was used to compute generation probabilities for all TCRbeta clonotypes that the gDNA method yielded from a handful of donors. TCRdb mirrors the immuneACCESS table, restricted to in-frame sequences. Some clones are absent from its copies; in checked studies, under half trace to an unresolved V gene, and the reason for the others is unknown. Clone size and the V and J calls come from that table; the DNA yielded D and trimming. This sample lists roughly 1,500,000 clones; around 98% were detected once. Less than 0.55% of the sample goes to the ten largest clones.

Healthy HIV-negative adults with no recently reported acute infections or vaccinations were included as donors. Every donor was a Caucasian adult residing in Nashville, Tennessee, USA. CD4+ T cells were enriched by magnetic negative selection, after which naive cells were positively selected on CD45RA and the negative fraction was taken as the memory subset. Blood was collected by leukapheresis, and PBMCs were isolated by Ficoll-Histopaque density gradient centrifugation and then cryopreserved in liquid nitrogen vapor phase. Analytical flow cytometry was used to check the purity and quantity of each magnetically sorted T cell population. Each sorted fraction had its genomic DNA isolated and then quantified by UV absorbance on a Nanodrop 2000c. V and J lose 6 bases and 5 bases, and a span of 17 bases separates them. From its cysteine to its phenylalanine, the CDR3 spans 15 amino acids. The entry retains the CDR3 DNA only, 45 bases that are in frame from base 1. CDR1 and CDR2 were assigned from the germline V gene as KGHSH and LQKENI.

The sequencing sample was made of naive CD4+ T cells sorted from blood. Interpreted using the paper, the cell subset or site label stands for: CD45RA+ positively selected. The TCR sequence derives from a man aged 30 to 39 in good health. The chain is made from TRBV18 and TRBJ1-5, with the D gene not clear enough to name. In nucleotides, the sequence is TGTGCCAGCTCTTCGGGAACTACACGATATCAGCCCCAGCATTTT. Translated, it gives CASSSGTTRYQPQHF.